These T cell receptor beta chains were read from a single sample in a study of T cell changes during pregnancy in multiple sclerosis. Only in-frame clones appear in the TCRdb table, and some are missing; sequencing was by immunoSEQ multiplex PCR. The sample contains around 100,000 clones, roughly 92% of which appear only once. This sample comprised peripheral blood, obtained in the second trimester of pregnancy. These receptors were collected from a female donor with multiple sclerosis, enrolled in a pregnancy study. Both conserved end residues are part of each CDR3.

TRBJ2-2 | TRBV7-9 | CASSLNRGPNTGELFF
TRBJ2-2 | TRBV28 | CASSGLAGGKNTGELFF
TRBJ1-5 | TRBV19 | CASSIAGGFGNQPQHF
TRBJ1-5 | TRBV7-8 | CASSISDRDQPQHF
TRBJ2-7 | TRBV28 | CASNRDRGNEQYF
TRBJ2-3 | TRBV19 | CASSIQGWDGTDTQYF
TRBJ2-7 | TRBV6-5 | CASSYGGGNSYEQYF
TRBJ2-3 | TRBV27 | CASSSVTRRQYF
TRBJ2-5 | TRBV29-1 | CSVGEETQYF
TRBJ1-1 | TRBV29-1 | CSVETMTGGTEAFF
TRBJ1-6 | TRBV5-6 | CASSQGLAGGPGPLHF
TRBJ2-2 | TRBV28 | CASSFQAQIKVTGELFF
TRBJ1-5 | TRBV18 | CASSWDRGGNQPQHF
TRBJ2-7 | TRBV6-5 | CASSYNIQRGSEQYF
TRBJ1-2 | TRBV4-1 | CASSRLPGQGAMNYGYTF
TRBJ2-1 | TRBV2 | CASRPENEQFF
TRBJ2-1 | TRBV19 | CASSATGTSAYNEQFF
TRBJ2-2 | TRBV9 | CASSAQEGGFTGELFF
TRBJ2-7 | TRBV29-1 | CSVEEGIGGNEQYF
TRBJ2-1 | TRBV2 | CASSERQGLWSSYNEQFF
TRBJ2-3 | TRBV9 | CASSGHPSGGSTDTQYF
TRBJ1-4 | TRBV18 | CASSPSTGNEKLFF
TRBJ1-2 | TRBV19 | CASSPRREGPMGYTF
TRBJ2-7 | TRBV19 | CASSMAGGHYEQYF
TRBJ1-1 | TRBV30 | CAWRSYNTEAFF